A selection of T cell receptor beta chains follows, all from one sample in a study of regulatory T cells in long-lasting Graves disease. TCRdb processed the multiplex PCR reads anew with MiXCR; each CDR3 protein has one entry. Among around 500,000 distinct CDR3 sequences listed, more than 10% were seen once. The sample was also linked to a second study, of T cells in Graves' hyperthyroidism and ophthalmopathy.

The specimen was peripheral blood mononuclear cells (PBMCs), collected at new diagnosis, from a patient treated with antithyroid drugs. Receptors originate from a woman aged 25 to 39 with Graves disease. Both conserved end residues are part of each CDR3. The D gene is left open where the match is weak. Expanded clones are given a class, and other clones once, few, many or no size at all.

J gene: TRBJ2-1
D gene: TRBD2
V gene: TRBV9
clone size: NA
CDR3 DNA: TGTGCCAGCAGCGTAGGGGGAGGGTACAATGAGCAGTTCTTC
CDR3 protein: CASSVGGGYNEQFF

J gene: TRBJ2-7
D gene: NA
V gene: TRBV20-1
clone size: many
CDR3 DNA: TGCAGTGCTAGAGCCATAAGCACCTACGAGCAGTACTTC
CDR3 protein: CSARAISTYEQYF

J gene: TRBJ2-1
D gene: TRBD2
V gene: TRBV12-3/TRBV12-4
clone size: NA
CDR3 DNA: TGTGCCAGCAGTCGATTTCTAGCGGGATTCGGCAATGAGCAGTTCTTC
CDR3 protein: CASSRFLAGFGNEQFF

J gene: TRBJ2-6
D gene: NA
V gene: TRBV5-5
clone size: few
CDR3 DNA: TGTGCCAGCAGCTTGGCCTCACAGACCCCTCCTGCCAACGTCCTGACTTTC
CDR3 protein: CASSLASQTPPANVLTF

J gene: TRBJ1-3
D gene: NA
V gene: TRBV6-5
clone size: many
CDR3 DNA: TGTGCCAGCAGTTCAGATTACTCTGGAAACACCATATATTTT
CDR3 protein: CASSSDYSGNTIYF

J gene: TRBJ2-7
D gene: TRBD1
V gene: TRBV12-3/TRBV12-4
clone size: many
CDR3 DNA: TGTGCCAGCAGTACCGGGACAGGAAGCTCCTACGAGCAGTACTTC
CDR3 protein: CASSTGTGSSYEQYF

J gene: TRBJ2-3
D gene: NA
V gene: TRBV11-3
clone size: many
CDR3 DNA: TGTGCCAGCAGCTCCTTTTTTCCAGGGGGCACAGATACGCAGTATTTT
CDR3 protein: CASSSFFPGGTDTQYF

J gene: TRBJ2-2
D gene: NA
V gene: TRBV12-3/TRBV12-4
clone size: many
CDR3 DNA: TGTGCCAGCAGTTTCGCGGTAAACACCGGGGAGCTGTTTTTT
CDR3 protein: CASSFAVNTGELFF

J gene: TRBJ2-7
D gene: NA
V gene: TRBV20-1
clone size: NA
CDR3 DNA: TGCAGTGCTGGACCGCGCTACGAGCAGTACTTC
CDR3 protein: CSAGPRYEQYF

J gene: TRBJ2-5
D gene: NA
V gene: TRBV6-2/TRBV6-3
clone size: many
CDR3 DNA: TGTGCCAGCAGTTATCGCGGGGTCGCCACTCCCGGCCAAGAGACCCAGTACTTC
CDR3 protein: CASSYRGVATPGQETQYF

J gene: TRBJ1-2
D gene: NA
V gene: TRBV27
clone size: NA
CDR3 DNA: TGTGCCAGCAGTTTCGATCACAGAGCAAACTATGGCTACACCTTC
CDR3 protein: CASSFDHRANYGYTF

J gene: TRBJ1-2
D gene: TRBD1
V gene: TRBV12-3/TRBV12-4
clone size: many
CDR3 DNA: TGTGCCATCCCGTCTGAGGGACAGAAGCCCGGGGGCTACACCTTC
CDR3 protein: CAIPSEGQKPGGYTF

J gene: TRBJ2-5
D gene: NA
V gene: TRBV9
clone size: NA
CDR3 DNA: TGTGCCAGCAGCGCAGGGGACACTACCGAGACCCAGTACTTC
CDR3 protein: CASSAGDTTETQYF

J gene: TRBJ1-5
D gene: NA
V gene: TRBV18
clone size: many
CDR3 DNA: TGTGCCAGCTCATCTACAGGGTACGGCAATCAGCCCCAGCATTTT
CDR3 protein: CASSSTGYGNQPQHF

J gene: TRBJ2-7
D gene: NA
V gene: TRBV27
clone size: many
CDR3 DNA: TGTGCCAGCAGTTTATTTGCAGGGGAAGAGCAGTACTTC
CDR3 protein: CASSLFAGEEQYF

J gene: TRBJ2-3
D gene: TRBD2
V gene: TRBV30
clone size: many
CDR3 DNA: TGTGCCTGGAGTAATCGACTAGCGGGAGCGGATACGCAGTATTTT
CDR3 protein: CAWSNRLAGADTQYF